These 32 T cell receptor beta chains were all obtained from the same sample, sequenced in a study of regulatory T cells in long-lasting Graves disease. Time point in this sample: newly diagnosed GD, antithyroid drugs for less than 3 months. RNA isolated from PBMCs was used to make the TCR library. Building the TCR beta libraries relied on iRepertoire HTBI primers, and CDR3 regions underwent Arm-PCR. TCRdb re-called the multiplex PCR reads with MiXCR, one entry per CDR3 protein. In the table there are roughly 380,000 distinct CDR3 sequences, 16% of which are singletons. These data were also filed under a second study, of T cells in Graves' hyperthyroidism and ophthalmopathy.

The sequenced sample was peripheral blood mononuclear cells (PBMCs), obtained at new diagnosis, from a patient treated with antithyroid drugs. All receptors come from a man aged 40-49 years with Graves disease.

For this clonotype: This may arise from a read error, as a much more abundant clone is one base away. As the CDR3 is not closed by the conserved phenylalanine or tryptophan, this likely results from a read error. The gene calls are TRBV12-3 or TRBV12-4 and TRBJ2-7; D uncertain. CDR3 size: 13 residues. The ends were cut back, 6 bases at V and 6 bases at J, with 15 bases in the middle. The CDR3 reads CASSLRRWAEQYS. In DNA, the CDR3 is TGTGCCAGCAGCCTTCGAAGATGGGCCGAGCAGTACTCC.

The chain combines TRBV28 with TRBJ2-7; 9 nucleotides match TRBD1. V was pared by 3 bases and J by 6 bases, with 9 bases of the junction left unmatched. Germline loops: CDR1 MDHEN, CDR2 SYDVKM. This CDR3 is built from 15 residues. In DNA, the CDR3 is TGTGCCAGCAGTTTGGCGGGACAGGGATTTGTCGAGCAGTACTTC. Protein sequence: CASSLAGQGFVEQYF.

The chain is built from TRBV15 and TRBJ2-7; D unresolved. The CDR3 has 12 residues. Germline CDR1 and CDR2: LNHNV and YYDKDF (reference sequence). V gave up 0 bases and J gave up 7 bases, with 7 bases separating them. The CDR3 DNA follows: TGTGCCACCAGCAGAGATAGGAATGAGCAGTACTTC. This gives the protein CATSRDRNEQYF. The full variable domain, completed using reference TRBV15 and TRBJ2-7, is DAMVIQNPRYQVTQFGKPVTLSCSQTLNHNVMYWYQQKSSQAPKLLFHYYDKDFNNEADTPDNFQSRRPNTSFCFLDIRSPGLGDTAMYLCATSRDRNEQYFGPGTRLTVT.

This clonotype was observed at least ten times. The J gene is TRBJ2-3, the V gene TRBV4-2, with 10 positions matching TRBD2. V was pared by 0 bases and J by 4 bases, with 4 bases of the junction left unmatched. Per germline, CDR1 LGHNA and CDR2 YNFKEQ. This CDR3 is 16 amino acids long. The CDR3 DNA sequence: TGTGCCAGCAGCCAAGACAGCGGGGGGGGCGCAGATACGCAGTATTTT. It translates to CASSQDSGGGADTQYF.

This clonotype was found a few times. This chain links TRBV29-1 with TRBJ2-5; 8 bases map to TRBD2. Looked up from germline, CDR1 is SQVTM and CDR2 is ANQGSEA. Losses at the gene ends were 5 bases for V and 5 bases for J; bases not matched to a gene: 4. This CDR3 has 12 amino acids. CDR3 sequence reads: CSVRGGGETQYF. The CDR3 DNA sequence: TGCAGCGTTCGGGGGGGCGGGGAGACCCAGTACTTC.

This clonotype has only one observation. This may stem from a read error, because a much larger clone lies one nucleotide away. The gene calls are TRBV27 and TRBJ1-2, with D unresolved. From germline, CDR1 is MNHEY and CDR2 SMNVEV (reference sequence). The V and J ends lost 4 bases and 3 bases respectively, with 15 bases between them. CDR3 length: 15 amino acids. As DNA, the CDR3 is TGTGCCAGCAGTTCATCGGCAGCCCCTTACTATGGCTACACCTTC. Its translation is CASSSSAAPYYGYTF.

Many counts were recorded for this clonotype. V and J are TRBV3-1 and TRBJ2-5; TRBD2 aligns across 10 bases. Germline assignment: CDR1 LGHDT and CDR2 YNNKEL (reference sequence). V lost 4 bases to trimming and J lost 7 bases; unmatched junction nucleotides: 6. CDR3 length equals 14 residues. The CDR3 coding sequence is TGTGCCAGCAGCCCCCCTCTAGCGGGGGTGACCCAGTACTTC. This sequence encodes CASSPPLAGVTQYF.

This clonotype was seen ten or more times. This chain connects TRBV5-1 to TRBJ1-2; D remains ambiguous. The CDR3 has 17 amino acids. Germline V lookup: CDR1 SGHRS, CDR2 YFSETQ. Trimming removed 0 bases from V and 7 bases from J, with 22 bases in between. The CDR3: CASSLALGGGGSSGYTF. CDR3 bases: TGCGCCAGCAGCTTGGCCTTGGGAGGAGGAGGTTCGAGTGGCTACACCTTC.

The chain links TRBV5-4 to TRBJ2-3; 7 nucleotides agree with TRBD2. V was clipped by 4 bases and J by 5 bases; unmatched bases: 13. Germline-derived CDR1 and CDR2 are SGHNT and YYREEE (reference sequence). The CDR3 is made up of 16 amino acids. CDR3 DNA sequence: TGTGCCAGCAGCATCGGACTAGGCAGAGGTGTAGATACGCAGTATTTT. It yields the protein CASSIGLGRGVDTQYF.

The table lists this clonotype with many counts. The V call is TRBV27, the J call TRBJ2-7; D perhaps matches TRBD2 (6 bases). The ends were cut back, 5 bases at V and 6 bases at J, with 20 bases in the middle. The V gene's germline CDR1 is MNHEY and CDR2 SMNVEV (reference sequence). This CDR3 contains 15 residues. The CDR3 sequence is CASSPRGTAMSEQYF. CDR3 nucleotides: TGTGCCAGCAGTCCACGGGGGACGGCCATGAGCGAGCAGTACTTC.

At least ten counts were recorded for this clonotype. The chain employs TRBV12-3 or TRBV12-4 and TRBJ2-3; weak D call: TRBD1 (5 bases). V shed 3 bases and J shed 2 bases, with 12 bases lying between them. This CDR3 region has 15 residues. As DNA, the CDR3 is TGTGCCAGCAGTTTCAGGGTAGGGCACACAGATACGCAGTATTTT. Protein product: CASSFRVGHTDTQYF.

This sequence joins TRBV28 and TRBJ2-7; tentative D call: TRBD1 (6 bases). CDR1 is MDHEN and CDR2 is SYDVKM in the germline V gene. V was shortened by 1 base and J by 5 bases, with 15 bases between the two germline ends. The CDR3 runs to 15 residues. The DNA of the CDR3 is TGTGCCAGCAGTTTATTAGCTCAGGGGACGCACGAGCAGTACTTC. Protein product: CASSLLAQGTHEQYF.

This clonotype was found a few times. The J gene is TRBJ1-5, the V gene TRBV2; the D is unclear. With 7 bases removed from V and 0 bases from J, the gap between germline ends came to 10 bases. The CDR3 consists of 14 residues. The germline gives CDR1 SNHLY, CDR2 FYNNEI. In DNA, the CDR3 is TGTGCCAGCACCCAGTCCTATAGCAATCAGCCCCAGCATTTT. It codes for CASTQSYSNQPQHF. Looking up the rest from reference TRBV2 and TRBJ1-5 gives the full variable domain: EPEVTQTPSHQVTQMGQEVILRCVPISNHLYFYWYRQILGQKVEFLVSFYNNEISEKSEIFDDQFSVERPDGSNFTLKIRSTKLEDSAMYFCASTQSYSNQPQHFGDGTRLSIL.

V is TRBV20-1 and J is TRBJ2-7; D gene uncertain. Germline CDR1 reads DFQATT; CDR2 reads SNEGSKA (reference sequence). Trimming took off 5 bases at V and 2 bases at J, with 16 bases between the two ends. The CDR3 loop spans 14 amino acids. CDR3 protein: CSAPQAPSAYEQYF. The CDR3 nucleotides are TGCAGTGCTCCCCAGGCACCCTCCGCCTACGAGCAGTACTTC.

This clonotype appeared many times. The CDR3 loop reads CASSLGRFGTDTQYF. Here the CDR3 DNA reads TGTGCCAGCAGTTTAGGACGGTTCGGCACAGATACGCAGTATTTT. This chain links TRBV28 with TRBJ2-3; D gene unclear. The V gene lost 2 bases and the J gene lost 1 base, with 10 bases spanning the gap. This CDR3 is 15 amino acids long. The germline CDR1 and CDR2 sequences are MDHEN and SYDVKM.

V usage is TRBV10-2 and J usage is TRBJ2-7; 9 bases are shared with TRBD2. Looked up from germline, CDR1 is WSHSY and CDR2 is SAAADI. CDR3 length: 21 residues. The V gene end was trimmed by 0 bases and the J gene end by 6 bases; junction bases not matched to a gene: 24. The CDR3 is CASSESIQVSGRYPRGIEQYF. CDR3 sequence (DNA): TGCGCCAGCAGTGAGTCGATACAGGTTAGCGGGAGATACCCACGGGGGATCGAGCAGTACTTC.

This clonotype was seen many times. CDR3 amino acids: CSEGGLAGGQYEQYF. CDR3 coding DNA: TGCAGTGAGGGGGGTCTAGCGGGGGGGCAATACGAGCAGTACTTC. The gene calls are TRBV20-1 and TRBJ2-7; TRBD2 matches 12 bases. The CDR3 covers 15 residues. The germline V gene has CDR1 DFQATT and CDR2 SNEGSKA (reference sequence). J lost 4 bases, V lost 7 bases, and 11 bases had no gene match.

This clonotype was seen many times. The chain employs TRBV2 and TRBJ1-2, with TRBD1 matching 7 bases. After removal of 4 bases from V and 2 bases from J, the junction contained 4 bases not matched to a gene. The CDR3 is 14 amino acids. CDR1 is SNHLY, CDR2 FYNNEI, per germline. The DNA for the CDR3 is TGTGCCAGCAGTGTCTCGACAGGGAACTATGGCTACACCTTC. Its protein is CASSVSTGNYGYTF.

This chain joins TRBV25-1 and TRBJ1-5, with unresolved D. Germline V gene data show CDR1 as MGHDK and CDR2 as SYGVNS. The germline V and J ends were trimmed by 3 bases and 9 bases, with 15 bases remaining between them. The CDR3 has 14 amino acids. In DNA, the CDR3 is TGTGCCAGCAGTGATAACAATATCCTGTTGCCCCAGCATTTT. It yields the protein CASSDNNILLPQHF. The full variable domain, rest sourced from reference TRBV25-1 and TRBJ1-5, is EADIYQTPRYLVIGTGKKITLECSQTMGHDKMYWYQQDPGMELHLIHYSYGVNSTEKGDLSSESTVSRIRTEHFPLTLESARPSHTSQYLCASSDNNILLPQHFGDGTRLSIL.

The chain joins TRBV3-1 to TRBJ2-2; possibly TRBD2 for D (5 bases). The germline V gene has CDR1 LGHDT and CDR2 YNNKEL (reference sequence). This CDR3 region has 15 residues. The V end lost 1 base, the J end lost 4 bases, and 10 bases lay between the germline ends. CDR3 bases: TGTGCCAGCAGCCAAGGACTACCGATCACCGGGGAGCTGTTTTTT. This codes for CASSQGLPITGELFF.

The chain is built from TRBV5-6 and TRBJ2-5, with D tentatively TRBD1 (5 bases). Trimming left V 1 base short and J 4 bases short, with 14 bases between. The CDR3 length is 15 residues. Looked up from germline, CDR1 is SGHDT and CDR2 is YYEEEE. The CDR3 here is CASSLPGQRPETQYF. DNA for the CDR3: TGTGCCAGCAGCTTGCCCGGACAAAGGCCAGAGACCCAGTACTTC.

CDR3 DNA: TGCGCCAGCAGCCAAGGGGCAGGGGAGGGAGAGACCCAGTACTTC. Protein product: CASSQGAGEGETQYF. The chain is built from TRBV4-3 and TRBJ2-5; D might be TRBD2 (7 bases). CDR1 is LGHNA and CDR2 is YSLEER in the germline V gene. CDR3 length equals 15 residues. V was pared by 1 base and J by 4 bases, with 13 bases between.

This clonotype was seen many times. The genes are TRBV6-2 or TRBV6-3 and TRBJ2-3; D might be TRBD2 (5 bases). The V end was cut by 4 bases, the J end by 0 bases, with 11 bases between. The CDR3 totals 15 residues. Germline loops: CDR1 MNHEY, CDR2 SVGEGT. CDR3 amino acids: CASSSGGSSTDTQYF. CDR3 nucleotides: TGTGCCAGCAGTTCCGGAGGTTCTAGCACAGATACGCAGTATTTT.

As for this clonotype: With a far larger clone one base away, a read error is the likely cause. The chain has TRBV2 and TRBJ2-1; TRBD1 aligns across 11 bases. CDR3 length: 14 amino acids. The germline gives CDR1 SNHLY, CDR2 FYNNEI. J lost 10 bases, V lost 3 bases, and 5 bases had no gene match. Here the CDR3 reads CASSEDRGRNEQFF. The CDR3 DNA reads as TGTGCCAGCAGTGAGGACAGGGGGCGAAACGAGCAGTTCTTC. Looking up the rest from reference TRBV2 and TRBJ2-1 gives the full variable domain: EPEVTQTPSHQVTQMGQEVILRCVPISNHLYFYWYRQILGQKVEFLVSFYNNEISEKSEIFDDQFSVERPDGSNFTLKIRSTKLEDSAMYFCASSEDRGRNEQFFGPGTRLTVL.

This clonotype showed up many times. J is TRBJ1-1 and V is TRBV28; possible D gene TRBD1, 5 bases. Germline CDR1 MDHEN, CDR2 SYDVKM. Trimming stripped 5 bases from V and 1 base from J, with 17 bases between. The CDR3 covers 16 residues. The CDR3 coding sequence is TGTGCCAGCAGTCTCCCCAGGGATGTGGCGAACACTGAAGCTTTCTTT. It encodes CASSLPRDVANTEAFF.

Ten or more counts support this clonotype. The chain joins TRBV20-1 to TRBJ2-7; TRBD1 matches at 8 bases. The germline gives CDR1 DFQATT, CDR2 SNEGSKA (reference sequence). V was pared by 5 bases and J by 0 bases, with 9 bases of the junction left unmatched. This CDR3 region has 15 residues. The CDR3 is CSAVAGGSHSYEQYF. The CDR3 nucleotides are TGCAGTGCTGTTGCAGGGGGCAGCCACTCCTACGAGCAGTACTTC.

This clonotype was counted ten times or more. The genes are TRBV12-3 or TRBV12-4 and TRBJ2-1, with D unresolved. Trimming removed 3 bases from V and 3 bases from J, with 9 bases in between. There are 14 residues in the CDR3. The CDR3, as DNA: TGTGCCAGCAGTTTCTTAACGAGCTACAATGAGCAGTTCTTC. Encoded protein: CASSFLTSYNEQFF.

This clonotype was observed at least ten times. The V call is TRBV5-5, the J call TRBJ2-2; 9 bases are shared with TRBD1. The CDR3 consists of 17 residues. Germline CDR1 SGHKS, CDR2 YYEKEE (reference sequence). With 4 bases clipped from V and 7 bases from J, the junction kept 14 bases outside the gene matches. CDR3 residues: CASSESTGQGPIGELFF. The DNA for the CDR3 is TGTGCCAGCAGCGAGAGCACAGGACAGGGGCCTATCGGGGAGCTGTTTTTT.

The sample holds many counts of this clonotype. The rearrangement uses TRBV2 and TRBJ2-3; either TRBD1 or TRBD2 may fit D (5 bases each). This CDR3 is built from 13 residues. Trimming left V 4 bases short and J 5 bases short, with 10 bases between. Per germline, CDR1 SNHLY and CDR2 FYNNEI. The CDR3 loop reads CASSAQGRDTQYF. The CDR3 DNA follows: TGTGCCAGCAGTGCGCAGGGACGAGATACGCAGTATTTT.

As regards this clonotype: A far larger clone is off by one base, so a read error is likely. The gene calls are TRBV11-2 and TRBJ2-5; 9 nucleotides agree with TRBD1. The assigned J gene may be wrong: the sequence end matches TRBJ2-1 better. The CDR3 contains 16 residues. Germline V CDR1 and CDR2: SGHAT, FQNNGV. The CDR3 coding sequence is TGTGCCAGCAGCAAAGTGGGACAGGGAAATCTGGATAAGCAGTTCTTC. Its protein is CASSKVGQGNLDKQFF.

The chain joins TRBV20-1 to TRBJ2-5, with D perhaps TRBD1 or TRBD2 (6 bases each). Germline-derived CDR1 and CDR2 are DFQATT and SNEGSKA (reference sequence). The V gene lost 0 bases and the J gene lost 0 bases, with 11 bases spanning the gap. CDR3 length equals 15 residues. CDR3 amino acids: CSARDRRGHQETQYF. CDR3 nucleotide sequence: TGCAGTGCTAGAGATCGACGGGGGCACCAAGAGACCCAGTACTTC.

This clonotype was recorded a few times. J is TRBJ2-6 and V is TRBV30; a weak D match, TRBD1 (5 bases). CDR3 size: 18 residues. Germline values: CDR1 GTSNPN, CDR2 SVGIG (reference sequence). Trimming shortened V by 0 bases and J by 2 bases, and 17 bases separated the two germline ends. As DNA, the CDR3 is TGTGCCTGGAGTGTACTGGGGCAGATTGTCCCTGGGGCCAACGTCCTGACTTTC. Its protein is CAWSVLGQIVPGANVLTF.